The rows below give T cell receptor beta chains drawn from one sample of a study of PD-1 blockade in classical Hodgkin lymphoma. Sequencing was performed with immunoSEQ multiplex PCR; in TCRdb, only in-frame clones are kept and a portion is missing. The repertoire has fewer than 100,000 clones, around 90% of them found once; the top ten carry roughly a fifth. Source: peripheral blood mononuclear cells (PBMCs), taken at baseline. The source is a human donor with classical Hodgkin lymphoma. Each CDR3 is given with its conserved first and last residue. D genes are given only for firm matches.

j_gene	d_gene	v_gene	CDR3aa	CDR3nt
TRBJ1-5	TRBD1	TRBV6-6	CASSYGEGQTQPQHF	TGTGCCAGCAGTTACGGAGAGGGACAGACTCAGCCCCAGCATTTT
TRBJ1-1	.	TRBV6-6	CASSAQGHTEAFF	TGTGCCAGCAGTGCTCAGGGGCACACTGAAGCTTTCTTT
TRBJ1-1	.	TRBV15	CATSRERNTEAFF	TGTGCCACCAGCAGAGAGCGAAACACTGAAGCTTTCTTT
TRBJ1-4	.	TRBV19	CASSTQGTKNEKLFF	TGTGCCAGTAGTACACAGGGCACAAAGAATGAAAAACTGTTTTTT
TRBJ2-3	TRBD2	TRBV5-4	CASSEGGRADTQYF	TGTGCCAGCAGCGAGGGAGGGAGGGCAGATACGCAGTATTTT
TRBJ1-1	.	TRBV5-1	CASSLGGEGEAFF	TGCGCCAGCAGCTTAGGAGGGGAGGGTGAAGCTTTCTTT
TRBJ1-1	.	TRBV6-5	CASSYLGQAASEAFF	TGTGCCAGCAGTTATCTCGGGCAGGCCGCCTCTGAAGCTTTCTTT
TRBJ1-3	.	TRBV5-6	CASSQLLRGNTIYF	TGTGCCAGCAGCCAACTTCTTCGGGGAAACACCATATATTTT
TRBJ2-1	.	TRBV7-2	CASSLSVLSSYNEQFF	TGTGCCAGCAGCTTAAGCGTCTTGAGCTCCTACAATGAGCAGTTCTTC
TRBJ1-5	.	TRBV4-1	CASSQNREGQPQHF	TGCGCCAGCAGCCAAAACAGGGAGGGTCAGCCCCAGCATTTT
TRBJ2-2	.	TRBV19	CASSVRLVGRSGELFF	TGTGCCAGTAGTGTTCGGTTGGTAGGTCGGTCCGGGGAGCTGTTTTTT
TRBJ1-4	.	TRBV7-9	CASSLGAGLLNEKLFF	TGTGCCAGCAGCCTCGGGGCAGGGCTTCTTAATGAAAAACTGTTTTTT
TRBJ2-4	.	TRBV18	CASGTSAAKNIQYF	TGTGCCAGCGGGACATCCGCCGCCAAAAACATTCAGTACTTC